The next 10 T cell receptor beta chains were all read from a single sample in a study of blood T cell repertoires in COVID-19 (dated by TCRdb to about 2020). Library generation was performed with the immunoSEQ multiplex PCR assay. TCRdb limited this immuneACCESS table to in-frame rearrangements with V and J called. A share of clones is missing; checked studies link under half to unresolved V genes, and the rest is unexplained. In this sample the table shows tens of thousands of clones, 70% to 85% of which occur a single time. 17% of the sample goes to the ten largest clones. Specimen: peripheral blood. The origin of the receptors is a man between 65 and 79 years old with active COVID-19.

The V and J genes are TRBV5-1 and TRBJ2-1, with D perhaps matching TRBD2 (5 bases). Germline assignment: CDR1 SGHRS and CDR2 YFSETQ. The germline V and J ends were trimmed by 3 bases and 6 bases, with 19 bases remaining between them. CDR3 length: 16 residues. The CDR3 DNA is TGCGCCAGCAGCTCGGAACCTAGCCGCTTTGGCAATGAGCAGTTCTTC. Residues: CASSSEPSRFGNEQFF.

The rearrangement links TRBV18 to TRBJ2-2, with a tentative D call TRBD2 (5 bases). V lost 2 bases and J lost 1, with 11 bases in between. This CDR3 is built from 16 residues. Germline V gene lookup returns CDR1 KGHSH and CDR2 LQKENI. The CDR3 bases are TGTGCCAGCTCACCAGAGGGAACCTTGAACACCGGGGAGCTGTTTTTT. Translating gives CASSPEGTLNTGELFF. Based on the CDR3 plus reference TRBV18 and TRBJ2-2, the full variable domain is NAGVMQNPRHLVRRRGQEARLRCSPMKGHSHVYWYRQLPEEGLKFMVYLQKENIIDESGMPKERFSAEFPKEGPSILRIQQVVRGDSAAYFCASSPEGTLNTGELFFGEGSRLTVL.

The V and J genes are TRBV11-3 and TRBJ2-7; 7 bases line up with TRBD1. This CDR3 is built from 13 residues. With V trimmed by 5 bases and J by 4 bases, 5 bases remained unmatched. Germline V gene sequence: CDR1 SGHNT, CDR2 YENEEA. The CDR3 nucleotides are TGTGCCAGCAGCCCAGGGGGACCATACGAGCAGTACTTC. It is translated as CASSPGGPYEQYF.

This clone appeared a single time. This chain links TRBV7-3 with TRBJ2-7; 7 bases are a match to TRBD1. In germline, CDR1 is SGHTA, CDR2 FQGTGA. With 0 bases clipped from V and 0 bases from J, the junction kept 14 bases outside the gene matches. This CDR3 region has 19 residues. As DNA, the CDR3 is TGTGCCAGCAGCTTAACTAAATTGTATCTCGACAGGGACTCCTACGAGCAGTACTTC. Protein sequence: CASSLTKLYLDRDSYEQYF.

This chain uses TRBV6-2 or TRBV6-3 with TRBJ2-5, with 8 positions matching TRBD1. Germline V lookup: CDR1 MNHEY, CDR2 SVGEGT. V dropped 2 bases and J dropped 4; count of bases not matched to a gene: 9. The CDR3 has 16 amino acids. In DNA, the CDR3 is TGTGCCAGCAGTTACGAAGGGTCAGGGGGCCGAGAGACCCAGTACTTC. Translation: CASSYEGSGGRETQYF.

V gene TRBV5-1 combines with J gene TRBJ1-1; the D is unclear. CDR3 length: 14 residues. V shed 0 bases and J shed 1 base, with 7 bases lying between them. Germline CDR1 reads SGHRS; CDR2 reads YFSETQ. CDR3 DNA: TGCGCCAGCAGCTTGGCCGGGTCGAACACTGAAGCTTTCTTT. Protein: CASSLAGSNTEAFF.

This clone was picked up a small number of times. The V and J genes are TRBV4-2 and TRBJ2-2, with a weak D call TRBD2 (5 bases). This CDR3 region has 16 residues. Trimming stripped 0 bases from V and 6 bases from J, with 14 bases between. The germline V gene encodes CDR1 LGHNA and CDR2 YNFKEQ. CDR3 sequence: CASSQEVGVGAGELFF. CDR3 DNA sequence: TGTGCCAGCAGCCAAGAGGTGGGAGTTGGCGCCGGGGAGCTGTTTTTT.

V usage is TRBV19 and J usage is TRBJ2-5; 13 bases align to TRBD2. With 4 bases clipped from V and 5 bases from J, the junction kept 4 bases outside the gene matches. The CDR3 contains 15 residues. CDR1 is LNHDA and CDR2 is SQIVND in the germline V gene (reference sequence). This CDR3 is CASSRGLAGTETQYF. The CDR3 coding sequence is TGTGCCAGTAGTAGGGGACTAGCGGGAACGGAGACCCAGTACTTC.

The V call is TRBV6-2 or TRBV6-3, the J call TRBJ2-3, with 7 bases matching TRBD1. The CDR3 totals 15 residues. With V trimmed by 5 bases and J by 2 bases, 7 bases remained unmatched. Per the germline V gene, CDR1 is MNHEY and CDR2 is SVGEGT. CDR3 sequence: CASSRGGPFTDTQYF. The CDR3 DNA is TGTGCCAGCAGTCGAGGGGGCCCATTCACAGATACGCAGTATTTT.

J is TRBJ2-7 and V is TRBV6-5; TRBD2 might be the D (6 bases). This CDR3 region has 15 residues. Germline lookup yields CDR1 MNHEY and CDR2 SVGAGI. Trimming shortened V by 6 bases and J by 2 bases, and 17 bases separated the two germline ends. The CDR3 spells CASRTGYGGTYEQYF. The CDR3 DNA reads TGTGCCAGCAGAACTGGCTATGGGGGGACCTACGAGCAGTACTTC.